The rows below give T cell receptor beta chains drawn from one sample of a study of blood T cell repertoires in COVID-19. This table comes from immunoSEQ multiplex PCR, and its TCRdb copy is limited to in-frame clones, with some not included. The data hold around 260,000 clones, with less than 85% observed a single time. Sequencing used peripheral blood. All receptors derive from a man aged 60-69 years who had recovered from COVID-19. The CDR3 runs from the conserved cysteine through the conserved F or W. A D gene is named only where the DNA matches it firmly. Size is omitted from some rows. Given values are once, few, many or a class for expanded clones.

TRBD1,TRBV5-1,14,once,TRBJ1-5,TGCGCCAGCAGCCCAGGGACAGGTAATCAGCCCCAGCATTTT,CASSPGTGNQPQHF
NA,TRBV28,15,NA,TRBJ2-5,TGTGCCAGCAGCACAAAGAGGGGGGGACAAGAGACCCAGTACTTC,CASSTKRGGQETQYF
NA,TRBV7-2,14,NA,TRBJ2-2,TGTGCCAGCAGCCGTAACAGGAACACCGGGGAGCTGTTTTTT,CASSRNRNTGELFF
NA,TRBV28,15,once,TRBJ2-7,TGTGCCAGCAGTTTGGTCAGGGCCATCTCCTACGAGCAGTACTTC,CASSLVRAISYEQYF
TRBD1,TRBV6-2/TRBV6-3,15,NA,TRBJ1-6,TGTGCCAGCAACCCAACAGGGGGCTATAATTCACCCCTCCACTTT,CASNPTGGYNSPLHF
TRBD1,TRBV6-5,14,NA,TRBJ1-4,TGTGCCAGCAGGAAGACAGGGGGGAATGAAAAACTGTTTTTT,CASRKTGGNEKLFF
NA,TRBV5-4,16,once,TRBJ2-2,TGTGCCAGCAGCTTTGGGGGCCAGGGCGGAACCGGGGAGCTGTTTTTT,CASSFGGQGGTGELFF
NA,TRBV6-5,11,NA,TRBJ1-6,TGTGCCAGACCCTTAGATTCACCCCTCCACTTT,CARPLDSPLHF
NA,TRBV28,11,NA,TRBJ2-1,TGTGCCAGCAGTTTATACAGAGAGCAGTTCTTC,CASSLYREQFF
TRBD1,TRBV19,17,NA,TRBJ1-1,TGTGCCAGTAGTACTGGGACAGGGGGCTTGTTGAACACTGAAGCTTTCTTT,CASSTGTGGLLNTEAFF
TRBD1,TRBV7-2,16,NA,TRBJ2-6,TGTGCCAGCACGAACAGGGGGGCCTCTGGGGCCAACGTCCTGACTTTC,CASTNRGASGANVLTF
TRBD2,TRBV7-2,18,NA,TRBJ2-2,TGTGCCAGCAGCTTAAGGACTAGCGGGGGGGCGAACACCGGGGAGCTGTTTTTT,CASSLRTSGGANTGELFF
TRBD2,TRBV28,15,NA,TRBJ2-1,TGTGCCAGCAGTTCACATAGCGGGAGGACGGATGAGCAGTTCTTC,CASSSHSGRTDEQFF
NA,TRBV6-5,15,once,TRBJ1-5,TGTGCCAGCAGCCAGGAGGCAGGAGCGCGGCAGCCCCAGCATTTT,CASSQEAGARQPQHF
TRBD2,TRBV6-4,15,NA,TRBJ2-3,TGTGCCAGCAGTGCTAGCGGGGGGGAGACAGATACGCAGTATTTT,CASSASGGETDTQYF
TRBD1,TRBV5-1,13,NA,TRBJ1-2,TGCGCCAGCAGCTTAGGGACAGTTAGGGGCTACACCTTC,CASSLGTVRGYTF
TRBD1,TRBV2,17,NA,TRBJ1-2,TGTGCCAGCAGTGAAGCACAGGGGGCGATTCCGATCTATGGCTACACCTTC,CASSEAQGAIPIYGYTF
NA,TRBV29-1,14,few,TRBJ2-1,TGCAGCGTGCCCCACGAGGGTGGGGTCCATGAGCAGTTCTTC,CSVPHEGGVHEQFF
NA,TRBV6-1,17,NA,TRBJ2-3,TGTGCCAGCAGTGTCCTTGGTCGCGGCTTAACCACAGATACGCAGTATTTT,CASSVLGRGLTTDTQYF
NA,TRBV7-9,16,once,TRBJ2-3,TGTGCCAGCAGCCGCACAGCACCTGCCGACACAGATACGCAGTATTTT,CASSRTAPADTDTQYF
TRBD1,TRBV19,13,NA,TRBJ2-1,TGTGCCAGTAGAAGGGGGCCCTTCAATGAGCAGTTCTTC,CASRRGPFNEQFF
TRBD1,TRBV30,14,NA,TRBJ1-4,TGTGCCTGGAGTCTACAGGGGATTGGGGAAAAACTGTTTTTT,CAWSLQGIGEKLFF
TRBD2,TRBV7-2,14,NA,TRBJ2-1,TGTGCCAGCAGCCGCCGAGCGGGAGGGAGTGAGCAGTTCTTC,CASSRRAGGSEQFF
NA,TRBV7-8,15,few,TRBJ2-1,TGTGCCAGCAGCCCTAGACAGTTCGTCCACAATGAGCAGTTCTTC,CASSPRQFVHNEQFF
NA,TRBV5-4,16,NA,TRBJ1-2,TGTGCCAGCAGCTTGTCATCCAGGGAGGTCCTCTATGGCTACACCTTC,CASSLSSREVLYGYTF
NA,TRBV27,11,NA,TRBJ2-2,TGTGCCAGCATCGAGACCGGGGAGCTGTTTTTT,CASIETGELFF
NA,TRBV5-1,17,NA,TRBJ1-3,TGCGCCAGCAGCTTGGGTAGGGGCGACGGAGGGGGAAACACCATATATTTT,CASSLGRGDGGGNTIYF
NA,TRBV4-1,15,NA,TRBJ1-4,TGCGCCAGCAGCCAGGACGGGGGGGGTAATGAAAAACTGTTTTTT,CASSQDGGGNEKLFF
NA,TRBV24-1,17,NA,TRBJ1-5,TGTGCCACCAGTGCCCCAGGGCGGGGTGCCAGCAATCAGCCCCAGCATTTT,CATSAPGRGASNQPQHF
NA,TRBV3-1/TRBV3-2,13,NA,TRBJ2-3,TGTGCCAGCAGCCAAGACCTTCTATCTACGCAGTATTTT,CASSQDLLSTQYF
NA,TRBV5-1,12,NA,TRBJ2-7,TGCGCCAGCAGCTTGAGCCCCTACGAGCAGTACTTC,CASSLSPYEQYF
TRBD1,TRBV5-6,16,NA,TRBJ2-5,TGTGCCAGCAGCCATATTATCTTGGGACAGGGAAAGACCCAGTACTTC,CASSHIILGQGKTQYF
NA,TRBV2,15,once,TRBJ2-1,TGTGCCAGCAGTGGGCGGGTGGTAACCTACAATGAGCAGTTCTTC,CASSGRVVTYNEQFF
NA,TRBV29-1,11,NA,TRBJ1-1,TGCAGCGTCCATGGAACGAGGGAGGCTTTCTTT,CSVHGTREAFF
NA,TRBV30,12,NA,TRBJ2-1,TGTGCCTGGAGCCCCCAATACAATGAGCAGTTCTTC,CAWSPQYNEQFF
TRBD1,TRBV5-1,15,NA,TRBJ1-2,TGCGCCAGCAGCTTGGGGGACAGGGTTAACTATGGCTACACCTTC,CASSLGDRVNYGYTF
NA,TRBV6-4,17,NA,TRBJ1-5,TGTGCCAGCAGTGACTCGATGGGGACACCCCTTGGTCAGCCCCAGCATTTT,CASSDSMGTPLGQPQHF
NA,TRBV2,15,NA,TRBJ2-4,TGTGCCAGCAGGCGGGAATTCTTAGCCAAAAACATTCAGTACTTC,CASRREFLAKNIQYF
NA,TRBV5-1,15,NA,TRBJ1-1,TGCGCCAGCAGCTACACCGGGAGCTTCAACACTGAAGCTTTCTTT,CASSYTGSFNTEAFF
NA,TRBV30,13,NA,TRBJ1-4,TGTGCCTGGAGGGCCGGGAGGAATGAAAAACTGTTTTTT,CAWRAGRNEKLFF
NA,TRBV9,14,few,TRBJ2-1,TGTGCCAGCAGCGAGGCCCCAGGGTACGATGAGCAGTTCTTC,CASSEAPGYDEQFF
NA,TRBV6-5,15,NA,TRBJ1-6,TGTGCCAGCACCCAAAGGGGGGGGTATAATTCACCCCTCCACTTT,CASTQRGGYNSPLHF
TRBD1,TRBV6-5,14,NA,TRBJ1-1,TGTGCCAGCAGAAAGAGGACAGGAAACACTGAAGCTTTCTTT,CASRKRTGNTEAFF
NA,TRBV7-2,14,once,TRBJ2-7,TGTGCCAGCAGCGGGGGACTCAGCTCCTACGAGCAGTACTTC,CASSGGLSSYEQYF
NA,TRBV5-1,16,NA,TRBJ2-7,TGCGCCAGCACCTTGGGGTGGGGCGGCCGTAACTACGAGCAGTACTTC,CASTLGWGGRNYEQYF
NA,TRBV2,13,NA,TRBJ1-1,TGTGCCAGCAACAGGCGGTCTGGCACTGAAGCTTTCTTT,CASNRRSGTEAFF
NA,TRBV27,16,NA,TRBJ2-7,TGTGCCAGCAGTTTAACCCCCCGAAGGGGGGGGACCGAGCAGTACTTC,CASSLTPRRGGTEQYF
NA,TRBV3-1/TRBV3-2,13,once,TRBJ1-6,TGTGCCAGCAGAGAATCATCGGGATCACCCCTCCACTTT,CASRESSGSPLHF
NA,TRBV27,14,NA,TRBJ2-1,TGTGCCAGCAGTCTCGTGAGGGGGATGCATGAGCAGTTCTTC,CASSLVRGMHEQFF
NA,TRBV6-5,14,few,TRBJ1-5,TGTGCCAGCAGGAGACAGGTTGGGAATCAGCCCCAGCATTTT,CASRRQVGNQPQHF
NA,TRBV3-1/TRBV3-2,15,NA,TRBJ1-2,TGTGCCAGCAGCCGGAGCTTGAGGGGGAACGATGGCTACACCTTC,CASSRSLRGNDGYTF
TRBD2,TRBV7-2,14,NA,TRBJ2-5,TGTGCCAGCAGCTTGAGCGGGAGGCGGGAGACCCAGTACTTC,CASSLSGRRETQYF